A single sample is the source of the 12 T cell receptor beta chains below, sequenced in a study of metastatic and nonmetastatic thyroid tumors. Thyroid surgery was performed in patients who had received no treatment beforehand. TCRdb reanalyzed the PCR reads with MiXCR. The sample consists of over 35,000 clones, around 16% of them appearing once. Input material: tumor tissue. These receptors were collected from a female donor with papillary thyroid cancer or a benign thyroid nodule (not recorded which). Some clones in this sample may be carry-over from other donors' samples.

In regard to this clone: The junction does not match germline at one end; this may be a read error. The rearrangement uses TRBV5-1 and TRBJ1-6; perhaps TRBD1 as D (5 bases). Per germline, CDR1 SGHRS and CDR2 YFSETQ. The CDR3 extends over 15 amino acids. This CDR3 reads CASSLLAGRSSHLHF. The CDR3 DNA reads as TGCGCCAGCAGCTTACTAGCAGGGAGGAGTTCACACCTCCACTTT.

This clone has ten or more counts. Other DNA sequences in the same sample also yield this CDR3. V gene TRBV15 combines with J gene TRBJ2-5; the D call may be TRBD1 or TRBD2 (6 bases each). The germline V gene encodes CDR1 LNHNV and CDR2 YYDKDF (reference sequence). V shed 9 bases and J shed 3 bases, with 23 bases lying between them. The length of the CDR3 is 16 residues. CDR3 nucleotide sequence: TGTGCCACTAGACCGGGCGTCGGGGGCCCGGAAGAGACCCAGTACTTC. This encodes CATRPGVGGPEETQYF.

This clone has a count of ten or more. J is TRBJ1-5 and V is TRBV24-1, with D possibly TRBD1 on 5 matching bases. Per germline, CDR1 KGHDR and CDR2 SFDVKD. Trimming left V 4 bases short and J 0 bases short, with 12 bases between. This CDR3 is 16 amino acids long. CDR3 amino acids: CATSEGTISSNQPQHF. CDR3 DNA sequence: TGTGCCACCAGTGAGGGGACGATTTCTAGCAATCAGCCCCAGCATTTT.

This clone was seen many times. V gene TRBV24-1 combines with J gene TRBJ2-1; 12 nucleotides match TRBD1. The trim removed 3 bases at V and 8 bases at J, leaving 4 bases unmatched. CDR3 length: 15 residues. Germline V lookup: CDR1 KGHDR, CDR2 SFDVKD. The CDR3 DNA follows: TGTGCCACCAGTGATGGGACAGGGGGCAGGGATGAGCAGTTCTTC. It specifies CATSDGTGGRDEQFF.

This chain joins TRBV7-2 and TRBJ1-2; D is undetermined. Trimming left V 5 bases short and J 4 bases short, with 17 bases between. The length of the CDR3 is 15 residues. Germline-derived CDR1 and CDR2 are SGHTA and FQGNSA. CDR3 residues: CASSDRRETIYGYTF. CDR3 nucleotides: TGTGCCAGCAGCGACCGACGGGAGACAATCTATGGCTACACCTTC.

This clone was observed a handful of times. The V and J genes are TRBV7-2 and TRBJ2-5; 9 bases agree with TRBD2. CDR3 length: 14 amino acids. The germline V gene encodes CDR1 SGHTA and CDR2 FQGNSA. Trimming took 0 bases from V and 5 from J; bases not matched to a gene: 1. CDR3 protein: CASSLALAGETQYF. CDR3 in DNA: TGTGCCAGCAGCTTAGCTCTAGCGGGGGAGACCCAGTACTTC.

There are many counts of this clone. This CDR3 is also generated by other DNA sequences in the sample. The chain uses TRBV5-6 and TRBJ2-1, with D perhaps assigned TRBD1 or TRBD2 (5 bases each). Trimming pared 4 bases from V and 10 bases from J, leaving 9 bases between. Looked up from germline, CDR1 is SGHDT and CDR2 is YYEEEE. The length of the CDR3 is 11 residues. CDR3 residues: CASSGTEEQFF. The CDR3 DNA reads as TGTGCCAGCAGCGGGACGGAGGAGCAGTTCTTC.

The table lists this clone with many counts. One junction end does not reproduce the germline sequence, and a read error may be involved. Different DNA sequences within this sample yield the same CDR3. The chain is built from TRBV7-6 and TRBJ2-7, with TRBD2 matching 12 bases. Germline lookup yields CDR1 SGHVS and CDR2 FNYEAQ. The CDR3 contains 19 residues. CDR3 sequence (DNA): TGTGCCAGTAGCTTAGCCCACTCACGGACTAGCGGGATCACCTACGAGCAGTACTTC. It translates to CASSLAHSRTSGITYEQYF.

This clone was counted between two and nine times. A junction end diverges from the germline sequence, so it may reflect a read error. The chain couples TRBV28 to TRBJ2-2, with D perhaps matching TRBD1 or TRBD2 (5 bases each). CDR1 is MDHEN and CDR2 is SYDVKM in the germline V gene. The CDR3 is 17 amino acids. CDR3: CASRTFFGEWGTGELFF. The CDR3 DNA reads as TGTGCCAGCAGAACATTCTTTGGGGAGTGGGGGACCGGGGAGCTTTTTTTT. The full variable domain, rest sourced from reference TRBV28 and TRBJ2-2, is DVKVTQSSRYLVKRTGEKVFLECVQDMDHENMFWYRQDPGLGLRLIYFSYDVKMKEKGDIPEGYSVSREKKERFSLILESASTNQTSMYLCASRTFFGEWGTGELFFGEGSRLTVL.

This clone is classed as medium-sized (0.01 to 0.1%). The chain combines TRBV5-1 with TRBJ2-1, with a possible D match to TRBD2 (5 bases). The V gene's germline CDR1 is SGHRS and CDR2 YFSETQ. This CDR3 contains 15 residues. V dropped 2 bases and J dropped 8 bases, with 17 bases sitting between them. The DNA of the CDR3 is TGCGCCAGCAGCTTAGAAGCGGCAATGGGCGATGAGCAGTTCTTC. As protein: CASSLEAAMGDEQFF.

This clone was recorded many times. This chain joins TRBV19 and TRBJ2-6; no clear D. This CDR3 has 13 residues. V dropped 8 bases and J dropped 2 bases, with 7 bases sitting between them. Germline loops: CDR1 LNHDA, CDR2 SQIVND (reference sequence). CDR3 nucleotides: TGTGCCAGTGGGCCAACTGGGGCCAACGTCCTGACTTTC. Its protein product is CASGPTGANVLTF.

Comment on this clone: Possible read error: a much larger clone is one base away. CDR3 in amino acids: CAISLKGGTDTQYF. In DNA, the CDR3 is TGTGCCATCAGCTTGAAGGGGGGCACAGATACGCAGTATTTT. This chain connects TRBV5-4 to TRBJ2-3; the D gene is possibly TRBD1 (6 bases). The CDR3 has 14 amino acids. Germline V CDR1 and CDR2: SGHNT, YYREEE (reference sequence). Together with reference TRBV5-4 and TRBJ2-3, the CDR3 gives the full variable domain: ETGVTQSPTHLIKTRGQQVTLRCSSQSGHNTVSWYQQALGQGPQFIFQYYREEENGRGNFPPRFSGLQFPNYSSELNVNALELDDSALYLCAISLKGGTDTQYFGPGTRLTVL.